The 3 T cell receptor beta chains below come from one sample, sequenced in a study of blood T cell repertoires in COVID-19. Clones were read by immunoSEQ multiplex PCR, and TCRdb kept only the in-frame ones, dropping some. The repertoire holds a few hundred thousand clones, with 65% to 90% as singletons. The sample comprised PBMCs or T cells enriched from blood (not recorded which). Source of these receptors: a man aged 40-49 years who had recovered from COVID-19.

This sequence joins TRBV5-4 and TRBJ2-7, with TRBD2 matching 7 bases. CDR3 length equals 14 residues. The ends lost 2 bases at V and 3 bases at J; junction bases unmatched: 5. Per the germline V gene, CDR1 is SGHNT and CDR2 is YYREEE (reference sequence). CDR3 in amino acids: CASSFGGSLYEQYF. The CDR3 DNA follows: TGTGCCAGCAGCTTCGGGGGGTCGCTCTACGAGCAGTACTTC.

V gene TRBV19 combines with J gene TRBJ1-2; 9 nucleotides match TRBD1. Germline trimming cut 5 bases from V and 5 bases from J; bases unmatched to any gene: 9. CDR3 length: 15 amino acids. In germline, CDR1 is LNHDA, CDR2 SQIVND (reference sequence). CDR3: CASSLSTGGLYGYTF. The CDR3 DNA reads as TGTGCCAGTAGTCTCTCGACAGGGGGGTTGTATGGCTACACCTTC.

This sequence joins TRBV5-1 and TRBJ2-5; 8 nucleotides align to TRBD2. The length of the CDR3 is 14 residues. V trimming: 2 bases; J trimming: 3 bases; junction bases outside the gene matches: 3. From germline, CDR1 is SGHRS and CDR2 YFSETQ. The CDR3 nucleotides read TGCGCCAGCAGCTTCTCAGCGGGGGAAGAGACCCAGTACTTC. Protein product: CASSFSAGEETQYF.